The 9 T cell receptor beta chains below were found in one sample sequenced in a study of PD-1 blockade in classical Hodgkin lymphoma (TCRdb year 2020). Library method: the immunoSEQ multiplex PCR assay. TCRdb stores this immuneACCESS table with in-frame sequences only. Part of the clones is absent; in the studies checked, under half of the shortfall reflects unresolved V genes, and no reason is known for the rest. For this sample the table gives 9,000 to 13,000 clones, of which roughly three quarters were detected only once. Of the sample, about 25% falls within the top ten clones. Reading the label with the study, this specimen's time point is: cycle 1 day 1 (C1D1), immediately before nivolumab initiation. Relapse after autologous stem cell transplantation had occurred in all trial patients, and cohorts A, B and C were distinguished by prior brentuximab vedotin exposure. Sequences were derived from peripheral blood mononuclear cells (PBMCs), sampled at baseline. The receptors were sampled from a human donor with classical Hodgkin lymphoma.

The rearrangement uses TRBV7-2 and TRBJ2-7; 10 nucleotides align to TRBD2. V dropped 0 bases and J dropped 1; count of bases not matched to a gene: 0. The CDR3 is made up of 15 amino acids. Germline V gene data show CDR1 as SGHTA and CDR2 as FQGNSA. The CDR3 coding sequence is TGTGCCAGCAGCTTAGCACTAGCGGGATCCTACGAGCAGTACTTC. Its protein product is CASSLALAGSYEQYF.

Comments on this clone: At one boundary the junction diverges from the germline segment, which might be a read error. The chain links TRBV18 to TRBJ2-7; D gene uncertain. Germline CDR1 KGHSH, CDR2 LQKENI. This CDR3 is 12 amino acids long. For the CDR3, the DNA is TGTGCCAGCCCACCAAAGGGCGGCGAGCAGTACTTC. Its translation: CASPPKGGEQYF. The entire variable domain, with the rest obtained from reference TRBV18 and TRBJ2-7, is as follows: NAGVMQNPRHLVRRRGQEARLRCSPMKGHSHVYWYRQLPEEGLKFMVYLQKENIIDESGMPKERFSAEFPKEGPSILRIQQVVRGDSAAYFCASPPKGGEQYFGPGTRLTVT.

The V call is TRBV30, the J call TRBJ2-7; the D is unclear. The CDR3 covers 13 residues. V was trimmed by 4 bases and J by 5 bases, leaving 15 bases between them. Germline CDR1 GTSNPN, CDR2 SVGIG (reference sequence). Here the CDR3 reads CAWTLGGGNEQYF. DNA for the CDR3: TGTGCCTGGACCCTGGGTGGTGGGAACGAGCAGTACTTC. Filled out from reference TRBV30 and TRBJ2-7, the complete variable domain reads SQTIHQWPATLVQPVGSPLSLECTVEGTSNPNLYWYRQAAGRGLQLLFYSVGIGQISSEVPQNLSASRPQDRQFILSSKKLLLSDSGFYLCAWTLGGGNEQYFGPGTRLTVT.

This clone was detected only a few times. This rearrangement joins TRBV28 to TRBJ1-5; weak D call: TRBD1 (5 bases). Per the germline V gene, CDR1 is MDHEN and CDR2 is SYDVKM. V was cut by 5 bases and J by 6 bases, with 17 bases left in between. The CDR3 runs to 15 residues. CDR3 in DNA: TGTGCCAGCAGTACAATGGGGGTTAGTGCTCAGCCCCAGCATTTT. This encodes CASSTMGVSAQPQHF.

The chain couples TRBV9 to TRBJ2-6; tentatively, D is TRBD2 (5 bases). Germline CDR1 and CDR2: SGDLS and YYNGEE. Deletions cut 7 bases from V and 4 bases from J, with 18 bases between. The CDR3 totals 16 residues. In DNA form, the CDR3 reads TGTGCCAGCTCGCTCGGAGAGGGCACGGGGGCCAACGTCCTGACTTTC. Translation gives CASSLGEGTGANVLTF.

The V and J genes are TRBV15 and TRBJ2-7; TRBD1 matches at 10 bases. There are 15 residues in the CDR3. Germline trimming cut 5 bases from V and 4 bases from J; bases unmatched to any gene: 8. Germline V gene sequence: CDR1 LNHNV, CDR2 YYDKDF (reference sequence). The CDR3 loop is CATSESGTGEYEQYF. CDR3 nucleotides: TGTGCCACCAGCGAATCCGGGACAGGGGAGTACGAGCAGTACTTC.

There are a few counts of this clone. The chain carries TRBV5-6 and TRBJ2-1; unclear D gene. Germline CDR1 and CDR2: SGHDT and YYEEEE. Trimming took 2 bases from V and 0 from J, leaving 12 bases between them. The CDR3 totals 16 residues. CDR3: CASSLETRSSYNEQFF. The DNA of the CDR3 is TGTGCCAGCAGCTTAGAGACCAGGAGCTCCTACAATGAGCAGTTCTTC.

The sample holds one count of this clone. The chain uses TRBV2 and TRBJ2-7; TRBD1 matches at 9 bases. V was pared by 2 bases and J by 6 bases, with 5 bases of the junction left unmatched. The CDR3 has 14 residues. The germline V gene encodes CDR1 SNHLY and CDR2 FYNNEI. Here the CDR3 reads CASSERDRVFEQYF. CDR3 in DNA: TGTGCCAGCAGTGAAAGGGACAGGGTTTTCGAGCAGTACTTC. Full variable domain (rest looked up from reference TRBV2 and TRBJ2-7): EPEVTQTPSHQVTQMGQEVILRCVPISNHLYFYWYRQILGQKVEFLVSFYNNEISEKSEIFDDQFSVERPDGSNFTLKIRSTKLEDSAMYFCASSERDRVFEQYFGPGTRLTVT.

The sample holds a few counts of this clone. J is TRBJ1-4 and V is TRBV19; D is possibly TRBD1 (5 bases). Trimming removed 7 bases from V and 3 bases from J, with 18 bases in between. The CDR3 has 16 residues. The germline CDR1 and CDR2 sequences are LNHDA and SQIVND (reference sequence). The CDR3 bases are TGTGCCAGTACCCTAGAGCGGGGCATGGCTAATGAAAAACTGTTTTTT. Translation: CASTLERGMANEKLFF.